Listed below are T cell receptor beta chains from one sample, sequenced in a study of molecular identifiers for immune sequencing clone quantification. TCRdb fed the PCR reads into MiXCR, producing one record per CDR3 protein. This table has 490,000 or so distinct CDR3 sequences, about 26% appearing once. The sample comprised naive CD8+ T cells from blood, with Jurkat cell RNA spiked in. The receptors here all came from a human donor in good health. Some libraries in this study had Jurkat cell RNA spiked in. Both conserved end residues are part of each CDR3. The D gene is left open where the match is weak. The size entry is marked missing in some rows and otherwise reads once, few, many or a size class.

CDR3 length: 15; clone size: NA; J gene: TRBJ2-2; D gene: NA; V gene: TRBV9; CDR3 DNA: TGTGCCAGCAGCGTAGGCGGACGCGCCACGGGGGAGCTGTTTTTT; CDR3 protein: CASSVGGRATGELFF
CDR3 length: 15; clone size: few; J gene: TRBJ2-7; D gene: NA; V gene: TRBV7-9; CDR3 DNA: TGTGCCAGCAGCCCCCCGGCAGGGATCGTAGACGAGCAGTACTTC; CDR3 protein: CASSPPAGIVDEQYF
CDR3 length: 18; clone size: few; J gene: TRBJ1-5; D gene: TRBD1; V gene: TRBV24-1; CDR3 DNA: TGTGCCACCAGTGATTCACCGGGACAGCGATATAGCAATCAGCCCCAGCATTTT; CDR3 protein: CATSDSPGQRYSNQPQHF
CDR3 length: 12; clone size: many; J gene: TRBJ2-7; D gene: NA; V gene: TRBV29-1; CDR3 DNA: TGCAGCGCGGAGGGGGCGCGGAACGAGCAGTACTTC; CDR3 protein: CSAEGARNEQYF
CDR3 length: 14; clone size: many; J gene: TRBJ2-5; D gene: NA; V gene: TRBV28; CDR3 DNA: TGTGCCAGCAGTTTTTTCGGGGCTCAAGAGACCCAGTACTTC; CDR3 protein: CASSFFGAQETQYF
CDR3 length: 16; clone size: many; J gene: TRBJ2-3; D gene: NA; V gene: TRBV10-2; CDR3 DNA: TGCGCCAGCAGCCCCCCGGGACAACCTAGCACAGATACGCAGTATTTT; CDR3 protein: CASSPPGQPSTDTQYF
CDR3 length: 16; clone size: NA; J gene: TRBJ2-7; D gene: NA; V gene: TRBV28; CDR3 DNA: TGTGCCAGCAGAACTAGACCGGGACGGGGCTCCTACGAGCAGTACTTC; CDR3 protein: CASRTRPGRGSYEQYF
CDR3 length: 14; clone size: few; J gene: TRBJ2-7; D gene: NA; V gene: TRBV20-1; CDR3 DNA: TGCAGTGCTAGAGAAGGAGGGGTCGCCTACGAGCAGTACTTC; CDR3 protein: CSAREGGVAYEQYF
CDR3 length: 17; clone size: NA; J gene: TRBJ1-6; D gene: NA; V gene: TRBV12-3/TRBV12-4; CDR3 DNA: TGTGCCAGCAGACGTGGGGCAGGGAGCTCCTATAATTCACCCCTCCACTTT; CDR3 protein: CASRRGAGSSYNSPLHF
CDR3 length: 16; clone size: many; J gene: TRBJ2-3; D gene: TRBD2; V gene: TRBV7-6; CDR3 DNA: TGTGCCAGCAGCTCAACCGGGACTAGCGAAGGAGATACGCAGTATTTT; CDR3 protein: CASSSTGTSEGDTQYF
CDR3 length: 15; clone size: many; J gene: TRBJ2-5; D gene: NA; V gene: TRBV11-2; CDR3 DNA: TGTGCCAGCAGCCTCGTCGGACAGCCCCAAGAGACCCAGTACTTC; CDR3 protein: CASSLVGQPQETQYF
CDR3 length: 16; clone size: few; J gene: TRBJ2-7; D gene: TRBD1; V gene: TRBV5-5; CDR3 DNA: TGTGCCAGCAGCCATGAACAGGGGATATACTCCTACGAGCAGTACTTC; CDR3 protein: CASSHEQGIYSYEQYF
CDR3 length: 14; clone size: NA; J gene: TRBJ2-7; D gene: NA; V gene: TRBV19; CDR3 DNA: TGTGCCAGTAGTATAGTTAAGGGCACGGACGAGCAGTACTTC; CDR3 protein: CASSIVKGTDEQYF
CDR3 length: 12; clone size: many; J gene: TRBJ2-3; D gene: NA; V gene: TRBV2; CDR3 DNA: TGTGCCAGCAGTGAAAGGTTCGATACGCAGTATTTT; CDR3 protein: CASSERFDTQYF
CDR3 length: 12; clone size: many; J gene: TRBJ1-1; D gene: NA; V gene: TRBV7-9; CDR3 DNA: TGTGCCAGCAGCTTGGGACCGGCAGGCGCTTTCTTT; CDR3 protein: CASSLGPAGAFF
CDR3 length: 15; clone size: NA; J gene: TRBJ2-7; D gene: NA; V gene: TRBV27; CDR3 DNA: TGTGCCAGCAGTTTACACCGGGACTGGCCCCACGAGCAGTACTTC; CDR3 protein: CASSLHRDWPHEQYF
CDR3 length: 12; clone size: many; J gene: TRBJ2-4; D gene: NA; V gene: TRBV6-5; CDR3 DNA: TGTGCTAGTCGTGGTGTCAAAAACATTCAGTACTTC; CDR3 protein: CASRGVKNIQYF
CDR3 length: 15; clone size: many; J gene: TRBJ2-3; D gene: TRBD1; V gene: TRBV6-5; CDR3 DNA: TGTGCCAGCAGTTTCACAGGGGGCGACACAGATACGCAGTATTTT; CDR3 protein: CASSFTGGDTDTQYF
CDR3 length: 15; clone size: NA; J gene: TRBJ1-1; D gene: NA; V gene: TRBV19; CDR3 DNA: TGTGCCAGTAGTATAGAGCGGACCATGAACACTGAAGCTTTCTTT; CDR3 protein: CASSIERTMNTEAFF
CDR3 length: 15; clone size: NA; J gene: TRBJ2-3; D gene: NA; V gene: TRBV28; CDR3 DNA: TGTGCCAGCAGTTTAACGGAACAAAGCACAGATACGCAGTATTTT; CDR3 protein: CASSLTEQSTDTQYF
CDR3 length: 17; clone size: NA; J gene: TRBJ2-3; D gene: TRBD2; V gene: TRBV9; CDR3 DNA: TGTGCCAGCAGCGTAGACTTGGGACTAGCGAGCGCAGATACGCAGTATTTT; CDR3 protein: CASSVDLGLASADTQYF
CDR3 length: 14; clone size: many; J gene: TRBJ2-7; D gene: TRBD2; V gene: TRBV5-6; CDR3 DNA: TGTGCCAGCAGCCCTAGCGGGTTACCCTACGAGCAGTACTTC; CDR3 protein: CASSPSGLPYEQYF
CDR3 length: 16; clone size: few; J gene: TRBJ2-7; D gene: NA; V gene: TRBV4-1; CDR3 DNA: TGCGCCAGCAGCCACGGGCAGGACTCTCCCGTCTACGAGCAGTACTTC; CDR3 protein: CASSHGQDSPVYEQYF
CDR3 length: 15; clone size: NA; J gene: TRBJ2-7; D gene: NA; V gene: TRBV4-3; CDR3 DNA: TGCGCCAGCAGCCAAGAGAGGAGCAGGGCCTACGAGCAGTACTTC; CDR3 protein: CASSQERSRAYEQYF
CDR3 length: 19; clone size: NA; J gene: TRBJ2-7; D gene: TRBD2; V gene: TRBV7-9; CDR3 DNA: TGTGCCAGCAGCTCAAAGGAGGGACTAGCGGGTTTGAGCTCCTACGAGCAGTACTTC; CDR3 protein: CASSSKEGLAGLSSYEQYF
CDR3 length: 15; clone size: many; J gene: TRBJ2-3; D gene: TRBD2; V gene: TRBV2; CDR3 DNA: TGTGCCAGCAAGCCGCCGGGACTAGCTGCAGATACGCAGTATTTT; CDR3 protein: CASKPPGLAADTQYF